These 20 T cell receptor beta chains originate from one sample sequenced in a study of blood T cell repertoires in COVID-19. Clones were read by immunoSEQ multiplex PCR, and TCRdb kept only the in-frame ones, dropping some. This sample has some 66,000 clones, with 82% found just once. Sequenced: peripheral blood. These TCRs come from a man aged 55-75 years with acute or convalescent COVID-19.

This clone was observed once. The chain combines TRBV6-2 or TRBV6-3 with TRBJ2-1; 7 bases align to TRBD2. Germline-derived CDR1 and CDR2 are MNHEY and SVGEGT. The CDR3 extends over 11 amino acids. Losses at the gene ends were 5 bases for V and 10 bases for J; bases not matched to a gene: 2. CDR3 sequence reads: CASSDGGEQFF. Written as DNA, the CDR3 is TGTGCCAGCAGTGACGGGGGGGAGCAGTTCTTC.

The chain links TRBV5-5 to TRBJ1-2; 7 bases align to TRBD1. CDR1 and CDR2 from the germline V gene are SGHKS and YYEKEE (reference sequence). The CDR3 spans 15 residues. V trimming: 4 bases; J trimming: 3 bases; junction bases outside the gene matches: 9. The CDR3 nucleotides are TGTGCCAGCAGCCCTCAAGGGGGCGCGGACTATGGCTACACCTTC. This translates into CASSPQGGADYGYTF.

The V call is TRBV9, the J call TRBJ2-1; D possibly corresponds to TRBD2 (6 bases). CDR3 length equals 14 residues. The V gene's germline CDR1 is SGDLS and CDR2 YYNGEE. Trimming removed 7 bases from V and 9 bases from J, with 20 bases in between. The CDR3 DNA is TGTGCCAGCTCCCCTGGTGCGGGGCAAGGTGAGCAGTTCTTC. Amino acid sequence: CASSPGAGQGEQFF.

The chain recombines TRBV5-4 with TRBJ2-5; 8 bases align to TRBD2. V lost 4 bases, J lost 5 bases, and 7 bases stayed unmatched. From germline, CDR1 is SGHNT and CDR2 YYREEE (reference sequence). This CDR3 comprises 14 residues. CDR3 amino acids: CASSNRTSLETQYF. As DNA, the CDR3 is TGTGCCAGCAGCAACAGGACTAGCTTGGAGACCCAGTACTTC.

The chain combines TRBV19 with TRBJ1-2, with D perhaps matching TRBD1 (6 bases). Germline lookup yields CDR1 LNHDA and CDR2 SQIVND (reference sequence). V was cut by 8 bases and J by 7 bases, with 26 bases left in between. The CDR3 spans 16 residues. DNA for the CDR3: TGTGCCAGTCAATGGGACACCGCTTCTACTTATGGTGGCTACACCTTC. Encoded protein: CASQWDTASTYGGYTF.

About this clone itself: Sequence at one end of the junction differs from germline and may be a read error. V is TRBV5-1 and J is TRBJ1-2, with 7 bases identical to TRBD1. CDR1 and CDR2 (germline): SGHRS, YFSETQ. The CDR3 has 11 amino acids. The CDR3 spells CASSLQGRVSF. In DNA, the CDR3 is TGCGCCAGCAGCTTACAGGGGCGCGTCTCCTTC.

The CDR3 region is CAWSVRGTGGYGYTF. CDR3 DNA sequence: TGTGCCTGGAGTGTAAGGGGGACAGGGGGCTATGGCTACACCTTC. The rearrangement uses TRBV30 and TRBJ1-2, with 11 bases lining up with TRBD1. Trimming took 0 bases from V and 4 from J; bases not matched to a gene: 4. This CDR3 region has 15 residues. Germline V lookup: CDR1 GTSNPN, CDR2 SVGIG (reference sequence). Full variable domain (missing parts from reference TRBV30 and TRBJ1-2): SQTIHQWPATLVQPVGSPLSLECTVEGTSNPNLYWYRQAAGRGLQLLFYSVGIGQISSEVPQNLSASRPQDRQFILSSKKLLLSDSGFYLCAWSVRGTGGYGYTFGSGTRLTVV.

The chain has TRBV6-2 or TRBV6-3 and TRBJ1-5; TRBD1 is a possible D gene (5 bases). Germline V gene data show CDR1 as MNHEY and CDR2 as SVGEGT. The CDR3 runs 15 residues. V lost 1 base, J lost 0 bases, and 7 bases lay in between. CDR3 region: CASSYLTDSNQPQHF. The CDR3 region has the DNA TGTGCCAGCAGTTACTTGACAGATAGCAATCAGCCCCAGCATTTT.

This clone turned up a few times. The CDR3 spells CASSPGEQETQYF. CDR3 nucleotide sequence: TGTGCCAGCAGCCCCGGGGAGCAAGAGACCCAGTACTTC. The chain joins TRBV9 to TRBJ2-5, with D tentatively TRBD2 (5 bases). V was shortened by 4 bases and J by 2 bases, with 9 bases between the two germline ends. Per the germline V gene, CDR1 is SGDLS and CDR2 is YYNGEE. The CDR3 is made up of 13 amino acids.

The chain carries TRBV7-2 and TRBJ1-4; TRBD1 aligns across 8 bases. Germline assignment: CDR1 SGHTA and CDR2 FQGNSA. The ends lost 5 bases at V and 6 bases at J; junction bases unmatched: 8. The CDR3 runs 15 residues. CDR3 bases: TGTGCCAGCAGCGCCACAGGGGGTGGTCATGAAAAACTGTTTTTT. Residues: CASSATGGGHEKLFF. The full variable domain, its missing parts supplied by reference TRBV7-2 and TRBJ1-4, is GAGVSQSPSNKVTEKGKDVELRCDPISGHTALYWYRQSLGQGLEFLIYFQGNSAPDKSGLPSDRFSAERTGGSVSTLTIQRTQQEDSAVYLCASSATGGGHEKLFFGSGTQLSVL.

V gene TRBV6-6 combines with J gene TRBJ2-3; 8 bases agree with TRBD2. Per germline, CDR1 MNHNY and CDR2 SVGAGI (reference sequence). Losses at the gene ends were 6 bases for V and 1 base for J; bases not matched to a gene: 3. CDR3 length: 14 amino acids. The CDR3 DNA sequence: TGTGCCAGCAGGAACGGGGGGGGCACAGATACGCAGTATTTT. Its protein product is CASRNGGGTDTQYF.

This clone appeared once. The chain combines TRBV6-5 with TRBJ1-3; D not resolved. Trimming stripped 10 bases from V and 4 bases from J, with 11 bases between. Germline CDR1 is MNHEY and CDR2 is SVGAGI. The CDR3 is made up of 12 amino acids. The CDR3 here is CATASGGNTIYF. The CDR3 region has the DNA TGTGCCACAGCGTCCGGCGGAAACACCATATATTTT.

V usage is TRBV6-5 and J usage is TRBJ1-1; TRBD1 might be the D (5 bases). This CDR3 spans 13 amino acids. The germline V gene has CDR1 MNHEY and CDR2 SVGAGI. Trimming took 7 bases from V and 4 from J, leaving 13 bases between them. The chain's CDR3 is CASIRRGFTEAFF. In DNA, the CDR3 is TGTGCCAGCATCCGAAGGGGATTCACTGAAGCTTTCTTT.

The chain links TRBV2 to TRBJ1-5; 7 bases agree with TRBD1. The CDR3 contains 15 residues. Trimming cost V 0 bases and J 6 bases; bases outside gene matches: 5. Germline lookup yields CDR1 SNHLY and CDR2 FYNNEI. This chain's CDR3 is CASSEAITGAQPQHF. CDR3 DNA sequence: TGTGCCAGCAGTGAAGCCATAACAGGGGCTCAGCCCCAGCATTTT.

The rearrangement links TRBV5-1 to TRBJ1-1, with 7 bases aligning to TRBD1. The CDR3 consists of 16 residues. V shed 4 bases and J 0 bases; nucleotides not matched to a gene: 9. Germline loops: CDR1 SGHRS, CDR2 YFSETQ. CDR3: CASSLSPQGLNTEAFF. The CDR3 coding sequence is TGCGCCAGCAGCCTCTCACCACAGGGGTTGAACACTGAAGCTTTCTTT.

V and J are TRBV4-2 and TRBJ2-2, with a weak D call TRBD1 (6 bases). Germline CDR1 reads LGHNA; CDR2 reads YNFKEQ. V was cut by 2 bases and J by 1 base, with 8 bases left in between. The CDR3 totals 15 residues. In DNA, the CDR3 is TGTGCCAGCAGCCAACCGGACAGGAACACCGGGGAGCTGTTTTTT. Residues: CASSQPDRNTGELFF.

This clone occurred a few times. The chain is built from TRBV29-1 and TRBJ1-5, with D possibly matching TRBD1 (6 bases). Trimming took 6 bases from V and 6 from J, leaving 15 bases between them. The CDR3 extends over 13 amino acids. Looked up from germline, CDR1 is SQVTM and CDR2 is ANQGSEA. The CDR3 loop is CSVGQGKGQPQHF. The DNA for the CDR3 is TGCAGCGTCGGTCAGGGGAAAGGTCAGCCCCAGCATTTT.

V gene TRBV5-8 combines with J gene TRBJ1-6; D remains unclear. This CDR3 has 16 amino acids. The germline V gene encodes CDR1 SGHTS and CDR2 YDEGEE. V was shortened by 0 bases and J by 2 bases, with 9 bases between the two germline ends. DNA of the CDR3: TGTGCCAGCAGCTTGGAGCCGAGGGCCTATAATTCACCCCTCCACTTT. It specifies CASSLEPRAYNSPLHF.

This rearrangement joins TRBV11-3 to TRBJ1-3; D unresolved. CDR3 length: 15 amino acids. The germline V gene has CDR1 SGHNT and CDR2 YENEEA. Trimming removed 4 bases from V and 0 bases from J, with 10 bases in between. The CDR3 bases are TGTGCCAGCAGCTATCCAGGAATCTCTGGAAACACCATATATTTT. As protein: CASSYPGISGNTIYF.

The chain recombines TRBV25-1 with TRBJ2-3; a weak D match, TRBD2 (5 bases). Between the trimmed V and J ends, which lost 1 base and 0 bases, there was a span of 11 bases. From germline, CDR1 is MGHDK and CDR2 SYGVNS. The CDR3 has 16 amino acids. The CDR3 sequence is CASSELLRTSTDTQYF. The CDR3, as DNA: TGTGCCAGCAGTGAATTATTGCGGACTAGCACAGATACGCAGTATTTT.